This TCR beta chain originates from a study of T cells in Graves' hyperthyroidism and ophthalmopathy (dated by TCRdb to between 2018 and 2021). Describing the broader study: Peripheral blood was sampled at the time of initial diagnosis, prior to any treatment. To identify TCR V-J signatures that set the groups apart, the researchers used a discovery cohort of more than 95 patients, made up of approximately 43 with Graves' ophthalmopathy and 57 with stable Graves' hyperthyroidism. Prospective prediction of ophthalmopathy was tested in an independent validation cohort consisting of roughly 19 hyperthyroidism patients and around 17 patients who later progressed to ophthalmopathy. The 100 or so discovery patients were divided at random into training and test sets in a 7:3 ratio. Thyroid tissue and blood T-cell repertoires from about six Graves' hyperthyroidism patients were also compared in the study. After sampling, hyperthyroidism patients received methimazole starting at 30 mg daily, and ophthalmopathy patients received high-dose intravenous methylprednisolone. According to the paper, TCR Vbeta CDR3 sequencing was carried out on approximately 140 peripheral blood samples, which came from fewer than 50 ophthalmopathy, around 75 hyperthyroidism and roughly 17 progressor patients.

A patient counted as having stable Graves' hyperthyroidism if no progression to ophthalmopathy occurred over 18 months of follow-up. Hyperthyroidism patients were aged 18 to 65 years and newly diagnosed, with disease duration of less than 2 months. Exclusion was applied to patients with uncontrolled infections, other autoimmune diseases, pregnancy or lactation. Clinical symptoms, serum thyroxine and TRAb, thyroid ultrasound, and orbital computed tomography formed the basis for the diagnoses. PBMCs were separated from 10 ml of fresh peripheral blood using Ficoll-Paque density gradient centrifugation. Total RNA was extracted using Trizol reagent, and RNA quality was assessed on an Agilent 2100 Bioanalyzer. What the authors observed across the whole study: No statistical method was used to set the sample size in advance, and investigators knew the group allocation. A 13 V-J signature model separated ophthalmopathy from stable hyperthyroidism, with 87.88% sensitivity and roughly 82% specificity in cross-validation and 80%/75% in testing. In validation, the model predicted progression to ophthalmopathy a median of roughly 6.1 months before onset, with about 71% sensitivity and just under 75% specificity. Most expanded thyroid clonotypes (frequency above 0.001) were also detected in blood, a finding suggesting that blood repertoires may reflect thyroid immune responses.

This clonotype was picked up many times. Its antigen has not been determined. Nothing much larger sits one base from this clone, and base qualities are not available. The V end gives up 9 bases and the J end 6 bases, leaving 6 bases in the junction not matched to a gene. Per the germline V gene, MDHEN is the CDR1 and SYDVKM is the CDR2. The CDR3 numbers 12 residues from cysteine through phenylalanine. Only the CDR3 DNA stays, 36 bases, in frame from base 1. Amplification of TCR beta CDR3 regions was carried out from RNA transcripts. The TCR CDR3 was subjected to a first round of RT-PCR using the HTBI primer set and the Qiagen OneStep RT-PCR kit. Libraries were constructed in a second round of multiplex PCR, after which size selection and purification were performed. The libraries were sequenced on an Illumina HiSeq2000 using paired-end 100 bp reads. Regarding the original processing steps: SOAPnuke was used to process the raw data, throwing out any read that contained adapters or uncalled bases, had a mean Phred below 15, or lacked an exact constant-primer or identifier match. COPE v1.2.5 was used to merge the high-quality paired reads, and each unique nucleotide sequence was defined as a clonotype. MiTCR v1.1 was used to align clonotypes to the IMGT TRBV, TRBD and TRBJ reference segments. Only V-J combinations with frequency above 0.0001, covering 99.2% of repertoires, were analysed. A TCS score was defined as the ratio of F50 (clonal expansion) to E x V (chaos), with BLOSUM62-based TCRdist applied between CDR3 peptides within each V-J. Welch's t-statistics and random forest reduced approximately 520 V-J features to 13, which were used in a naive Bayes classifier (R e1071). The public reads were quality trimmed at Q25 with fastp and then assembled into clones with MiXCR by TCRdb, keeping productive beta chains. Each record represents a unique CDR3 protein, reported with the most common genes and DNA among its rows. TCRdb's processing, not the authors', yielded these V and J calls. The sample table contains about 620,000 distinct CDR3 sequences; only one count was recorded for roughly 15% of them. The ten largest clones add up to 3.8% of the sample.

The chain is encoded by TRBV28 joined to TRBJ2-7; TRBD1 matches 9 bases in the middle. Sequencing input: blood. The TCR originated in a woman under 40 with Graves' hyperthyroidism. The CDR3 loop reads CASNPDRGEQYF. Read as DNA, the sequence is TGTGCCAGTAACCCGGACAGGGGCGAGCAGTACTTC.